This TCR beta chain was captured in a study of T cell changes during pregnancy in multiple sclerosis. V lost 3 bases, J lost 7 bases, and 5 bases stayed unmatched. The germline CDR1 and CDR2 sequences are MRHNA and SNTAGT. This CDR3 region has 13 residues. The data were produced by immunoSEQ multiplex PCR, yet TCRdb's version contains in-frame clones alone and is incomplete. The sample shows nearly 60,000 clones, more than 80% of them seen only once. The gene calls are TRBV6-4 and TRBJ2-7; 8 nucleotides align to TRBD1. The sequencing used CD4+ T cells from peripheral blood mononuclear cells, collected after pregnancy. The clonotype was recovered from a female donor in good health, enrolled as a control in a pregnancy study. The DNA for the CDR3 is TGTGCCAGCAGTGAACAAGGACAGGGAGAGCAGTACTTC. The encoded protein is CASSEQGQGEQYF.